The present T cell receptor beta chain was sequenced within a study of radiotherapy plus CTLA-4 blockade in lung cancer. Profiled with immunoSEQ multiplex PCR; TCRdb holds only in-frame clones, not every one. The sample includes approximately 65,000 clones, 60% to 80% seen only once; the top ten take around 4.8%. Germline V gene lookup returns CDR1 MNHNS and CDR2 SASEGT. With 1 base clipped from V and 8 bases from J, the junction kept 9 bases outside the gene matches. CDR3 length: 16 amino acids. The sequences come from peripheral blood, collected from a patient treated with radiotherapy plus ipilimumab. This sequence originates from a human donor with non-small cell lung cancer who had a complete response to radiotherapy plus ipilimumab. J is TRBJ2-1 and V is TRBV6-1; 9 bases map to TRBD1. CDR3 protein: CASSEVDRGYRYEQFF. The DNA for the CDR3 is TGTGCCAGCAGTGAAGTGGACAGGGGTTATCGGTATGAGCAGTTCTTC.